Presented here are 21 T cell receptor beta chains from one specimen sequenced in a study of T and B cells in COVID-19 patients. Multiplex PCR with BIOMED2 TRB-A/B primer pools amplified TRB rearrangements. Each CDR3 protein gets one entry after TCRdb re-called the multiplex PCR reads with MiXCR. The sample carries more than 13,000 distinct CDR3 sequences, 25% to 30% recorded once. From blood, roughly 240-550 ng of genomic DNA served as TRB template. Material: blood. These receptors all stem from a human donor who had recovered from COVID-19.

By frequency in the sample, this clonotype is medium-sized. J is TRBJ2-5 and V is TRBV29-1; D may match TRBD1 or TRBD2 (5 bases each). V was cut by 3 bases and J by 5 bases, with 10 bases left in between. CDR1 is SQVTM, CDR2 ANQGSEA, per germline. CDR3 length: 12 residues. CDR3 nucleotide sequence: TGCAGCGTTGAGTGGGGGTCTGAGACCCAGTACTTC. Encoded protein: CSVEWGSETQYF.

This clonotype is medium-sized within its sample. J is TRBJ2-7 and V is TRBV19; 7 bases line up with TRBD1. Germline-derived CDR1 and CDR2 are LNHDA and SQIVND (reference sequence). The V and J ends lost 6 bases and 3 bases, in that order; junction bases with no gene match: 11. The CDR3 sequence is 15 residues long. The CDR3 DNA reads as TGTGCCAGTAGGCCTGATGGGACAGCGCACTACGAGCAGTACTTC. Amino acids: CASRPDGTAHYEQYF.

This clonotype was recorded a few times. V gene TRBV6-2 or TRBV6-3 combines with J gene TRBJ2-5; the match to TRBD2 covers 7 bases. CDR3 length: 13 residues. Germline assignment: CDR1 MNHEY and CDR2 SVGEGT. Germline trimming cut 8 bases from V and 4 bases from J; bases unmatched to any gene: 7. CDR3 loop: CASWVAGVETQYF. The CDR3, as DNA: TGTGCCAGCTGGGTGGCGGGAGTAGAGACCCAGTACTTC.

The rearrangement joins TRBV6-4 to TRBJ2-2; the D is unclear. Germline assignment: CDR1 MRHNA and CDR2 SNTAGT. The CDR3 runs 13 residues. V shed 0 bases and J shed 6 bases, with 5 bases lying between them. CDR3 loop: CASSDSVPGELFF. CDR3 in DNA: TGTGCCAGCAGTGACTCGGTGCCCGGGGAGCTGTTTTTT.

J is TRBJ2-1 and V is TRBV24-1; 7 positions match TRBD1. V lost 4 bases and J lost 12; bases outside the gene matches: 5. Germline CDR1 KGHDR, CDR2 SFDVKD. CDR3 length equals 12 residues. Here the CDR3 reads CATSDRRTGQFF. DNA of the CDR3: TGTGCCACCAGTGACCGACGGACAGGGCAGTTCTTC.

With regard to this clonotype: With a much larger clone just one base away, this may be a read error. The rearrangement uses TRBV6-2 or TRBV6-3 and TRBJ2-2; D is uncertain. V lost 4 bases to trimming and J lost 4 bases, with 10 bases between them. The length of the CDR3 is 14 residues. CDR1 is MNHEY, CDR2 SVGEGT, per germline. The CDR3 sequence: CASSSQMGTGELFF. As DNA, the CDR3 is TGTGCCAGCAGTTCCCAGATGGGCACCGGGGAGCTGTTTTTT.

This clonotype was counted at least ten times. The chain has TRBV5-6 and TRBJ2-7; a weak D match, TRBD1 (5 bases). This CDR3 has 12 residues. Germline values: CDR1 SGHDT, CDR2 YYEEEE. The ends were cut back, 0 bases at V and 5 bases at J, with 6 bases in the middle. The CDR3 coding sequence is TGTGCCAGCAGCTTGGGCAGGGACGAGCAGTACTTC. It yields the protein CASSLGRDEQYF.

Only a few counts were recorded for this clonotype. V is TRBV12-3 or TRBV12-4 and J is TRBJ1-5; weak D call: TRBD1 (5 bases). This CDR3 has 15 residues. Deletions cut 5 bases from V and 4 bases from J, with 15 bases between. Written as DNA, the CDR3 is TGTGCCAGCAGTAGGGGAGAGACGGGGAATCAGCCCCAGCATTTT. Translating gives CASSRGETGNQPQHF.

The J gene is TRBJ2-3, the V gene TRBV27; 10 bases are a match to TRBD2. The CDR3 consists of 15 residues. Germline assignment: CDR1 MNHEY and CDR2 SMNVEV (reference sequence). The V gene end was trimmed by 6 bases and the J gene end by 2 bases; junction bases not matched to a gene: 5. The CDR3 protein is CASSKLAGPTDTQYF. The CDR3 bases are TGTGCCAGCAGCAAACTAGCGGGACCCACAGATACGCAGTATTTT.

This clonotype was observed at least ten times. This sequence joins TRBV6-1 and TRBJ2-7; D possibly corresponds to TRBD2 (5 bases). Germline CDR1 is MNHNS and CDR2 is SASEGT. This CDR3 comprises 13 residues. The ends were cut back, 5 bases at V and 4 bases at J, with 12 bases in the middle. As DNA, the CDR3 is TGTGCCAGCAGTCTAGCCTTGGGGTACGAGCAGTACTTC. Residues: CASSLALGYEQYF.

The CDR3 is CAWSKPSGGPGELFF. CDR3 DNA: TGTGCCTGGAGTAAGCCCTCTGGGGGGCCCGGGGAGCTGTTTTTT. V and J are TRBV30 and TRBJ2-2; D tentatively reads TRBD1 or TRBD2 (6 bases each). The V and J ends lost 2 bases and 6 bases respectively, with 16 bases between them. This CDR3 contains 15 residues. CDR1 is GTSNPN and CDR2 is SVGIG in the germline V gene (reference sequence).

This clonotype was seen ten or more times. J is TRBJ2-5 and V is TRBV5-5; D is possibly TRBD2 (6 bases). Germline values: CDR1 SGHKS, CDR2 YYEKEE (reference sequence). V was pared by 5 bases and J by 2 bases, with 28 bases between. This CDR3 has 19 residues. The CDR3 DNA is TGTGCCAGCAGTCAAACAGGACGGGGGACGCCGACCTCTCAAGAGACCCAGTACTTC. Protein: CASSQTGRGTPTSQETQYF.

This clonotype was seen once. The chain recombines TRBV7-9 with TRBJ1-5, with D possibly being TRBD1 (6 bases). CDR1 is SEHNR, CDR2 FQNEAQ, per germline (reference sequence). The V and J ends lost 1 base and 7 bases respectively, with 14 bases between them. CDR3 length: 15 residues. CDR3 in DNA: TGTGCCAGCAGCTTAGAGGGGGAAGAGGGACAGCCCCAGCATTTT. Translation gives CASSLEGEEGQPQHF. Full variable domain (outside the CDR3, taken from reference TRBV7-9 and TRBJ1-5): DTGVSQNPRHKITKRGQNVTFRCDPISEHNRLYWYRQTLGQGPEFLTYFQNEAQLEKSRLLSDRFSAERPKGSFSTLEIQRTEQGDSAMYLCASSLEGEEGQPQHFGDGTRLSIL.

This clonotype has ten or more counts. The chain carries TRBV6-2 or TRBV6-3 and TRBJ2-1; TRBD2 matches 9 bases. Per the germline V gene, CDR1 is MNHEY and CDR2 is SVGEGT. This CDR3 region has 16 residues. With V trimmed by 0 bases and J by 4 bases, 4 bases remained unmatched. CDR3 DNA: TGTGCCAGCAGTTACTCACTAGCGGGCCGGTACAATGAGCAGTTCTTC. Protein sequence: CASSYSLAGRYNEQFF.

By its share, this clonotype is medium-sized. The chain links TRBV19 to TRBJ2-1; 9 bases agree with TRBD2. The CDR3 runs 16 residues. The junction had 16 bases not matched to a gene; V was cut back by 7 bases and J by 9 bases. Germline-derived CDR1 and CDR2 are LNHDA and SQIVND (reference sequence). For the CDR3, the DNA is TGTGCCAGTATCCCGTCAGGGCTAGCGGGGACAAGTGAGCAGTTCTTC. Encoded protein: CASIPSGLAGTSEQFF.

This clonotype occurred once. The CDR3, as DNA: TGTGCCAGCAGTAACCCGGGACAGGATCGCTCCTACGAGCAGTACTTC. It yields the protein CASSNPGQDRSYEQYF. The chain is built from TRBV14 and TRBJ2-7, with 8 bases fitting TRBD1. Germline-derived CDR1 and CDR2 are SGHDN and FVKESK. CDR3 length: 16 amino acids. Trimming at V came to 6 bases and at J to 0 bases, leaving 10 bases not matched to a gene. Full variable domain (rest looked up from reference TRBV14 and TRBJ2-7): EAGVTQFPSHSVIEKGQTVTLRCDPISGHDNLYWYRRVMGKEIKFLLHFVKESKQDESGMPNNRFLAERTGGTYSTLKVQPAELEDSGVYFCASSNPGQDRSYEQYFGPGTRLTVT.

The genes are TRBV29-1 and TRBJ2-7; D is ambiguous. Per the germline V gene, CDR1 is SQVTM and CDR2 is ANQGSEA. V was cut by 4 bases and J by 4 bases, with 11 bases left in between. The CDR3 covers 12 residues. CDR3 sequence: CSVGGWGYEQYF. CDR3 DNA: TGCAGCGTTGGGGGATGGGGTTACGAGCAGTACTTC.

The J gene is TRBJ1-2, the V gene TRBV7-2, with unresolved D. Germline loops: CDR1 SGHTA, CDR2 FQGNSA. CDR3 length: 15 amino acids. Between the trimmed V and J ends, which lost 1 base and 4 bases, there was a span of 13 bases. This CDR3 is CASSLETRALYGYTF. CDR3 nucleotides: TGTGCCAGCAGCTTAGAGACTCGGGCACTCTATGGCTACACCTTC.

This clonotype was picked up a small number of times. The rearrangement links TRBV6-2 or TRBV6-3 to TRBJ2-5; D gene uncertain. CDR1 MNHEY and CDR2 SVGEGT come from the germline V gene. The CDR3 consists of 13 residues. Trimming removed 6 bases from V and 3 bases from J, with 11 bases in between. The CDR3 coding sequence is TGTGCCAGCAGCCAAGGTCCTAAAGAGACCCAGTACTTC. This codes for CASSQGPKETQYF.

In its sample, this clonotype was seen a few times. This rearrangement joins TRBV15 to TRBJ1-1, with 11 bases lining up with TRBD1. The CDR3 contains 16 residues. Germline V gene lookup returns CDR1 LNHNV and CDR2 YYDKDF (reference sequence). Germline trimming cut 3 bases from V and 11 bases from J; bases unmatched to any gene: 14. The CDR3 sequence: CATSSLQDRGPLGAFF. The CDR3 nucleotides read TGTGCCACCAGCAGTCTCCAGGACAGGGGGCCCCTTGGCGCTTTCTTT. Looking up the rest from reference TRBV15 and TRBJ1-1 gives the full variable domain: DAMVIQNPRYQVTQFGKPVTLSCSQTLNHNVMYWYQQKSSQAPKLLFHYYDKDFNNEADTPDNFQSRRPNTSFCFLDIRSPGLGDTAMYLCATSSLQDRGPLGAFFGQGTRLTVV.

The CDR3 DNA reads as TGTGCCAGCAGCGTAGGGCTAGCGGGAGTAGATACGCAGTATTTT. Translation gives CASSVGLAGVDTQYF. The genes are TRBV9 and TRBJ2-3; 10 positions match TRBD2. The V and J ends lost 0 bases and 5 bases, in that order; junction bases with no gene match: 3. Germline-derived CDR1 and CDR2 are SGDLS and YYNGEE. This CDR3 comprises 15 residues.